This TCR beta chain was documented in a study of T cell responses to AZD1222 COVID-19 vaccine. Trimming cost V 5 bases and J 3 bases; bases outside gene matches: 16. CDR3 length equals 18 residues. The germline V gene encodes CDR1 SGHVS and CDR2 FNYEAQ. Sequencing was performed with immunoSEQ multiplex PCR; in TCRdb, only in-frame clones are kept and a portion is missing. The table lists 75,000 to 85,000 clones, 90% of them singletons, with approximately 4.2% in the top ten. Sequencing was performed on peripheral blood, taken on day 0 of AZD1222 vaccination. The clonotype was recovered from an adult in good health. V gene TRBV7-6 combines with J gene TRBJ2-1; 7 nucleotides match TRBD2. The CDR3 reads CASSPKGLSGYNYNEQFF. The CDR3 DNA is TGTGCCAGCAGCCCCAAAGGGCTTAGCGGGTATAACTACAATGAGCAGTTCTTC.